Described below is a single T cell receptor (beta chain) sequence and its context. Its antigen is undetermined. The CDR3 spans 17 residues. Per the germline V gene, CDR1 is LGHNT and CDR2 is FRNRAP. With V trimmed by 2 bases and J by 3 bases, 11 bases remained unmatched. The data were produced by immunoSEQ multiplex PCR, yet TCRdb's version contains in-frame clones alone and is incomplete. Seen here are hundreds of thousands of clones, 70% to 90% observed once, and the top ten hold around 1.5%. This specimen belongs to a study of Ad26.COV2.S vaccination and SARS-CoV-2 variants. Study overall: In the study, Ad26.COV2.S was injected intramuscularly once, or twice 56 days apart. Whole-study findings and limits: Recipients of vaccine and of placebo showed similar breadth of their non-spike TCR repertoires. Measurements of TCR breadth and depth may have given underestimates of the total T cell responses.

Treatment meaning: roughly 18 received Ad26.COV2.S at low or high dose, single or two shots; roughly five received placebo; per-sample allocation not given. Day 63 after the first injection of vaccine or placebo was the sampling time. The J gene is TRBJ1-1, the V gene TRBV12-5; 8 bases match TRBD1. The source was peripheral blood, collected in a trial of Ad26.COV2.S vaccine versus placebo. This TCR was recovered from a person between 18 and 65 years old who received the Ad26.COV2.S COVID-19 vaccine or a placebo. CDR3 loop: CASGLSGGTELYTEAFF. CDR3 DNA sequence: TGTGCTAGTGGTTTGTCAGGGGGCACGGAGCTGTACACTGAAGCTTTCTTT.